These 19 T cell receptor beta chains were sequenced from one sample in a study of Ad26.COV2.S vaccination and SARS-CoV-2 variants. Treatment noted: some 20 received Ad26.COV2.S at low or high dose, single or two shots; 5 received placebo; per-sample allocation not given. Sample collection was performed on day 63 after the first vaccine or placebo injection. Clones were sequenced by immunoSEQ multiplex PCR, and TCRdb holds only the in-frame ones, with some missing. In the table there are roughly 700,000 clones, around 89% of which are singletons. The sequencing used peripheral blood, collected in a trial of Ad26.COV2.S vaccine versus placebo. These receptors all come from a person between 18 and 65 years old who received the Ad26.COV2.S COVID-19 vaccine or a placebo.

The rearrangement links TRBV20-1 to TRBJ1-1; D is uncertain. Germline CDR1 is DFQATT and CDR2 is SNEGSKA (reference sequence). V was clipped by 3 bases and J by 0 bases, with 8 bases between them. This CDR3 contains 13 residues. CDR3 residues: CSASWSLNTEAFF. The CDR3 DNA follows: TGCAGTGCTAGTTGGAGTCTGAACACTGAAGCTTTCTTT.

The V call is TRBV6-2 or TRBV6-3, the J call TRBJ2-5, with 13 nucleotides matching TRBD2. The V gene end was trimmed by 2 bases and the J gene end by 1 base; junction bases not matched to a gene: 16. The germline V gene has CDR1 MNHEY and CDR2 SVGEGT. This CDR3 spans 21 amino acids. The CDR3 is CASSYPGLAGAPTGPQETQYF. CDR3 DNA sequence: TGTGCCAGCAGTTACCCAGGACTAGCGGGGGCTCCGACCGGCCCCCAAGAGACCCAGTACTTC.

This chain connects TRBV7-9 to TRBJ1-4; weak D call: TRBD1 (6 bases). V shed 6 bases and J shed 7 bases, with 21 bases lying between them. CDR1 is SEHNR and CDR2 is FQNEAQ in the germline V gene (reference sequence). CDR3 size: 16 residues. The CDR3 is CASSSHPTGRFEKLFF. DNA for the CDR3: TGTGCCAGCAGTTCGCACCCAACAGGGCGTTTTGAAAAACTGTTTTTT.

The chain is built from TRBV27 and TRBJ1-2; the match to TRBD1 covers 9 bases. The J segment lost 2 bases and the V segment lost 7 bases, leaving 2 bases of the junction unmatched. This CDR3 contains 13 residues. Germline V gene sequence: CDR1 MNHEY, CDR2 SMNVEV (reference sequence). The CDR3, as DNA: TGTGCCAGCATGGGGACAGGGAACTATGGCTACACCTTC. As protein: CASMGTGNYGYTF.

V is TRBV29-1 and J is TRBJ2-4, with D hard to call. Trimming took off 1 base at V and 8 bases at J, with 12 bases between the two ends. This CDR3 contains 13 residues. Germline V gives CDR1 SQVTM, CDR2 ANQGSEA. The CDR3 region has the DNA TGCAGCGTTGAAGTGCCCGGTCGGGACATTCAGTACTTC. It specifies CSVEVPGRDIQYF.

V gene TRBV19 combines with J gene TRBJ2-7; D remains unclear. CDR1 is LNHDA, CDR2 SQIVND, per germline (reference sequence). This CDR3 has 14 amino acids. The V and J ends lost 3 bases and 2 bases respectively, with 11 bases between them. The CDR3 coding sequence is TGTGCCAGTAGTATCTCCCTTTCTCCCTACGAGCAGTACTTC. As protein: CASSISLSPYEQYF.

This chain connects TRBV29-1 to TRBJ1-3; D not resolved. The ends were cut back, 1 base at V and 5 bases at J, with 6 bases in the middle. The CDR3 is made up of 12 amino acids. Looked up from germline, CDR1 is SQVTM and CDR2 is ANQGSEA. This chain's CDR3 is CSVEGRRNTIYF. The DNA of the CDR3 is TGCAGCGTTGAAGGGAGGCGAAACACCATATATTTT.

This sequence joins TRBV20-1 and TRBJ2-1; TRBD2 matches at 8 bases. CDR3 length: 14 amino acids. V shed 3 bases and J 4 bases; nucleotides not matched to a gene: 5. Germline V gene lookup returns CDR1 DFQATT and CDR2 SNEGSKA (reference sequence). In nucleotides, the CDR3 is TGCAGTGCTAGTCCGCGGGGGGTATACAATGAGCAGTTCTTC. The encoded protein is CSASPRGVYNEQFF.

CDR3 amino acids: CASVDGGSTDTQYF. In DNA form, the CDR3 reads TGCGCCAGCGTGGACGGGGGGAGCACAGATACGCAGTATTTT. The J gene is TRBJ2-3, the V gene TRBV5-1; TRBD2 agrees at 7 bases. The CDR3 totals 14 residues. Germline-derived CDR1 and CDR2 are SGHRS and YFSETQ. Trimming at V came to 7 bases and at J to 0 bases, leaving 5 bases not matched to a gene.

The chain joins TRBV27 to TRBJ2-5, with 10 bases lining up with TRBD1. The CDR3 length is 16 residues. V lost 5 bases to trimming and J lost 3 bases; unmatched junction nucleotides: 9. From germline, CDR1 is MNHEY and CDR2 SMNVEV (reference sequence). This CDR3 is CASSTKIGQGEETQYF. The CDR3 region has the DNA TGTGCCAGCAGTACGAAGATCGGACAGGGGGAAGAGACCCAGTACTTC.

The chain joins TRBV7-2 to TRBJ2-3; 8 bases are a match to TRBD2. This CDR3 contains 15 residues. V trimming: 5 bases; J trimming: 5 bases; junction bases outside the gene matches: 9. The germline V gene encodes CDR1 SGHTA and CDR2 FQGNSA. CDR3 coding DNA: TGTGCCAGCAGCCCCCGCCGGGGGACTAGAGATACGCAGTATTTT. Translated, it gives CASSPRRGTRDTQYF.

This sequence joins TRBV7-9 and TRBJ1-5; 7 positions match TRBD1. The CDR3 totals 12 residues. The germline V gene encodes CDR1 SEHNR and CDR2 FQNEAQ (reference sequence). Trimming removed 1 base from V and 11 bases from J; junction bases left unmatched: 2. In nucleotides, the CDR3 is TGTGCCAGCAGCTTAGAGGGACAGACCCAGCATTTT. This sequence encodes CASSLEGQTQHF. Full variable domain (rest looked up from reference TRBV7-9 and TRBJ1-5): DTGVSQNPRHKITKRGQNVTFRCDPISEHNRLYWYRQTLGQGPEFLTYFQNEAQLEKSRLLSDRFSAERPKGSFSTLEIQRTEQGDSAMYLCASSLEGQTQHFGDGTRLSIL.

CDR3 coding DNA: TGTGCCACCAGCAGAGCCGGGACAGGGGGCAATGAGCAGTTCTTC. Protein: CATSRAGTGGNEQFF. This chain uses TRBV15 with TRBJ2-1; 11 bases are a match to TRBD1. The CDR3 contains 15 residues. With V trimmed by 1 base and J by 6 bases, 2 bases remained unmatched. Germline CDR1 LNHNV, CDR2 YYDKDF (reference sequence).

This chain connects TRBV20-1 to TRBJ2-7, with unresolved D. V was shortened by 3 bases and J by 3 bases, with 9 bases between the two germline ends. Germline lookup yields CDR1 DFQATT and CDR2 SNEGSKA (reference sequence). CDR3 length equals 12 residues. CDR3 in DNA: TGCAGTGCTAGTTTTGAAGGCTACGAGCAGTACTTC. Translating gives CSASFEGYEQYF.

This clone was picked up a small number of times. The same CDR3 is also encoded by other DNA sequences in this sample. The genes are TRBV19 and TRBJ2-3; D remains ambiguous. The CDR3 length is 13 residues. Germline CDR1 is LNHDA and CDR2 is SQIVND (reference sequence). The V end was cut by 1 base, the J end by 4 bases, with 6 bases between. CDR3 amino acids: CASSIGLADTQYF. CDR3 sequence (DNA): TGTGCCAGTAGTATAGGATTAGCAGATACGCAGTATTTT.

The rearrangement links TRBV6-1 to TRBJ2-7; TRBD2 is a possible D gene (6 bases). V was clipped by 3 bases and J by 1 base, with 13 bases between them. CDR1 is MNHNS, CDR2 SASEGT, per germline. The CDR3 sequence is 15 residues long. The CDR3 is CASSEGGTGSYEQYF. DNA of the CDR3: TGTGCCAGCAGTGAGGGGGGTACCGGTTCCTACGAGCAGTACTTC.

The chain has TRBV18 and TRBJ2-2; TRBD2 is a possible D gene (6 bases). CDR1 is KGHSH, CDR2 LQKENI, per germline. The CDR3 runs 16 residues. V was clipped by 6 bases and J by 2 bases, with 16 bases between them. The CDR3, as DNA: TGTGCCAGCTCCCAGAGGCTAGCGATCAACACCGGGGAGCTGTTTTTT. Translation gives CASSQRLAINTGELFF.

The rearrangement uses TRBV14 and TRBJ2-1; 11 nucleotides match TRBD2. The CDR3 consists of 17 residues. J gave up 10 bases and V 4 bases, and 15 bases lay outside the gene matches. Per the germline V gene, CDR1 is SGHDN and CDR2 is FVKESK. The DNA for the CDR3 is TGTGCCAGCAGCCCAATTTGGGGGGGACTAGCGGTTCACGAGCAGTTCTTC. This translates into CASSPIWGGLAVHEQFF.

The chain carries TRBV19 and TRBJ2-7; weak D call: TRBD1 (6 bases). The CDR3 is 14 amino acids. Germline CDR1 is LNHDA and CDR2 is SQIVND (reference sequence). Trimming stripped 6 bases from V and 0 bases from J, with 12 bases between. The CDR3, as DNA: TGTGCCAGTAGCGAAAGGACAGTCTCCTACGAGCAGTACTTC. Translating gives CASSERTVSYEQYF.